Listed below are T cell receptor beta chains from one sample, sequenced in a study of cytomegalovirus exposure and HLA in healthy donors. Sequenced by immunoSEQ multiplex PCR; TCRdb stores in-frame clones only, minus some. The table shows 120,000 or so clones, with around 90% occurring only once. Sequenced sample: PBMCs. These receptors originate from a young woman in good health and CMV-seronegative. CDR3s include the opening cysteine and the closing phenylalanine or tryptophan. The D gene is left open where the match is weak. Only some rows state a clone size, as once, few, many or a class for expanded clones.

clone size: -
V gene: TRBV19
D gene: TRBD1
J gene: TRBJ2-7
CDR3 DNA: TGTGCCAGTAGTACCGACAGGGTAAGCTACGAGCAGTACTTC
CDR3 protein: CASSTDRVSYEQYF

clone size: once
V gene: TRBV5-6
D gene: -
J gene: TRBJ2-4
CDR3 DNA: TGTGCCAGCAGCCACCCGGCGGTAGCCAAAAACATTCAGTACTTC
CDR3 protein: CASSHPAVAKNIQYF

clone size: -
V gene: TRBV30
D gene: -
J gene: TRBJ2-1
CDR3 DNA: TGTGCCTGGAGTTTCAGGGGTAATGAGCAGTTCTTC
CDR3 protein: CAWSFRGNEQFF

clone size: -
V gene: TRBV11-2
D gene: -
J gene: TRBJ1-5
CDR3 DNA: TGTGCCAGCAGCCCGCGGGTAGAACAGCCCCAGCATTTT
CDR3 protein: CASSPRVEQPQHF

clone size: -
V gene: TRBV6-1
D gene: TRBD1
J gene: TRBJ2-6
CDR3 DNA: TGTGCCAGCGGGAAGACAGGGGTTGGGGCCAACGTCCTGACTTTC
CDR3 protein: CASGKTGVGANVLTF

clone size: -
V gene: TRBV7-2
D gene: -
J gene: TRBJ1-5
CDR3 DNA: TGTGCCAGCAGCTTAGTAGACAGCAGGGAGCCCCAGCATTTT
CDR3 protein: CASSLVDSREPQHF

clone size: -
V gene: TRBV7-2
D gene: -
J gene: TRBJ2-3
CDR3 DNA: TGTGCCAGCAGCCCCCGCCGCATTCGGGGGAGTGGAGATACGCAGTATTTT
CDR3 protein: CASSPRRIRGSGDTQYF

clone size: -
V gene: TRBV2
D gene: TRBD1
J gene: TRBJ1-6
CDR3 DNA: TGTGCCAGCAGTGAAGGGACAGGGGACTATAATTCACCCCTCCACTTT
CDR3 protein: CASSEGTGDYNSPLHF

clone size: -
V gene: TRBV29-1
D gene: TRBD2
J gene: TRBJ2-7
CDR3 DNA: TGCAGCGCCGGGACTAGCGGGAGCTCCTACGAGCAGTACTTC
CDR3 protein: CSAGTSGSSYEQYF

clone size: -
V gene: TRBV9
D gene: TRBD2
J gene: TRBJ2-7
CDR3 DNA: TGTGCCAGCAGCGTAGGGACTAGCGGGGCCTACGAGCAGTACTTC
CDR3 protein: CASSVGTSGAYEQYF

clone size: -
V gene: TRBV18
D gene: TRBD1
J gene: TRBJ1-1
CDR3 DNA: TGTGCCAGCTCACCAGGGACAGGACACTTGAACACTGAAGCTTTCTTT
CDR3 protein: CASSPGTGHLNTEAFF

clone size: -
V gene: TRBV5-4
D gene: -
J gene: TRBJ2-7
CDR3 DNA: TGTGCCAGCAGCTTTCCGGCGGGGGAGCAGTACTTC
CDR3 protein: CASSFPAGEQYF

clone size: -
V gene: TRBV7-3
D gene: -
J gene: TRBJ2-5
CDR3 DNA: TGTGCCAGCAGCATGGACAGTCAAGAGACCCAGTACTTC
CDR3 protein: CASSMDSQETQYF

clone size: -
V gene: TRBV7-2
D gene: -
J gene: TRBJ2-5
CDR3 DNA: TGTGCCAGCAGCTCGAGTCGGGGGAACCAAGAGACCCAGTACTTC
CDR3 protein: CASSSSRGNQETQYF

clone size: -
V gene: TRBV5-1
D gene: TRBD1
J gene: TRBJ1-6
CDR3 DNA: TGCGCCAGCAGCTTGGGACAGGGTCGTGGGTCACCCCTCCACTTT
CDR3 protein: CASSLGQGRGSPLHF

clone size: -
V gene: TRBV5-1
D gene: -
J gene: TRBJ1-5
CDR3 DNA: TGCGCCAGCAGCCCAGACGGACAGAACAATCAGCCCCAGCATTTT
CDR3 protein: CASSPDGQNNQPQHF